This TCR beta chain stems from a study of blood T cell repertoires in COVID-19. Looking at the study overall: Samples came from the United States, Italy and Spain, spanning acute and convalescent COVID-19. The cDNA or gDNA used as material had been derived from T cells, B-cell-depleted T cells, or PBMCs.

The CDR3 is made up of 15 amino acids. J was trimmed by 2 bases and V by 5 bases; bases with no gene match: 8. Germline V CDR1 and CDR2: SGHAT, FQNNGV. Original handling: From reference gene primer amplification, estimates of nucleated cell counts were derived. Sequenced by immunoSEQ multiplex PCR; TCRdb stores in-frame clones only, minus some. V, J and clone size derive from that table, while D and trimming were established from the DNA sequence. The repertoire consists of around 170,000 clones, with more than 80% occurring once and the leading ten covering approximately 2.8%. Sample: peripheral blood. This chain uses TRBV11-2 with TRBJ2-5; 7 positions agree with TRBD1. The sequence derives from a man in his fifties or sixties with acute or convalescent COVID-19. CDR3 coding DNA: TGTGCCAGCAGCCTCGGGACAGCTTTACAAGAGACCCAGTACTTC. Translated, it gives CASSLGTALQETQYF.